A selection of T cell receptor beta chains follows, all from one sample in a study of metastatic and nonmetastatic thyroid tumors. TCRdb re-analyzed the PCR reads through MiXCR. Of 6,100 or so clones listed, around 30% are singletons. Sample: tumor tissue. These receptors originate from a female donor with papillary thyroid cancer or a benign thyroid nodule (not recorded which). Some clones in this sample may be carry-over from other donors' samples. CDR3s include the opening cysteine and the closing phenylalanine or tryptophan. A D gene is named only where the DNA matches it firmly. Not all rows give a size; the values are once, few, many and, for expanded clones, a class.

TRBJ2-3,TRBV5-5,TRBD2,many,CASSIRTSGSTDTQYF,TGTGCCAGCAGCATCAGGACTAGCGGGAGCACAGATACGCAGTATTTT
TRBJ2-3,TRBV30,TRBD2,large,CANSGSSMDTQYF,TGTGCCAACAGCGGGAGTAGTATGGATACGCAGTATTTT
TRBJ1-2,TRBV30,NA,NA,CAWSVGLGGTSSAGGYGYTF,TGTGCCTGGAGTGTAGGCCTAGGGGGGACCTCTTCCGCCGGGGGCTATGGCTACACCTTC
TRBJ2-1,TRBV7-6,TRBD2,NA,CASSLELAGGPINEQFF,TGTGCCAGCAGCTTAGAACTAGCGGGAGGGCCTATCAATGAGCAGTTCTTC
TRBJ2-7,TRBV7-8,NA,NA,CASSPALPREQYF,TGTGCCAGCAGCCCGGCCTTGCCGAGAGAGCAGTACTTC
TRBJ2-7,TRBV20-1,NA,NA,CSASDRKPYEQYF,TGCAGTGCTAGTGACAGGAAACCCTACGAGCAGTACTTC
TRBJ1-3,TRBV7-8,NA,NA,CASRGTGPDSGNTIYF,TGTGCCAGCAGGGGTACAGGTCCCGACTCTGGAAACACCATATATTTT
TRBJ2-3,TRBV2,TRBD2,medium-sized,CASSEIAGEYTDTDTQYF,TGTGCCAGCAGTGAAATAGCGGGGGAGTACACTGACACAGATACGCAGTATTTT
TRBJ1-5,TRBV28,TRBD1,many,CASRGTGKSNQPQHF,TGTGCCAGCAGGGGGACAGGGAAGAGCAATCAGCCCCAGCATTTT
TRBJ2-1,TRBV7-9,NA,NA,CASSLNREQFF,TGTGCCAGCAGCTTAAATCGGGAGCAGTTCTTC
TRBJ2-5,TRBV5-1,TRBD1,NA,CASSTRDRVQETQYF,TGCGCCAGCAGCACCCGGGACAGGGTCCAAGAGACCCAGTACTTC
TRBJ1-4,TRBV20-1,NA,once,CSASSGTVLGKLFF,TGCAGTGCTAGCAGCGGGACGGTCCTTGGAAAACTGTTTTTT
TRBJ1-1,TRBV6-1,TRBD1,few,CASSVGQVDTEAFF,TGTGCCAGCAGTGTGGGACAGGTGGACACTGAAGCTTTCTTT
TRBJ2-2,TRBV12-3/TRBV12-4,NA,few,CASSFVGPQTGELFF,TGTGCCAGCAGTTTTGTCGGGCCGCAAACCGGGGAGCTGTTTTTT
TRBJ2-3,TRBV20-1,TRBD2,NA,CSAHQLLAGARDTQYF,TGCAGTGCTCATCAATTACTAGCGGGAGCTCGTGATACGCAGTATTTT
TRBJ2-1,TRBV18,NA,NA,CASSPPGGSIPYNEQFF,TGTGCCAGCTCACCACCGGGAGGTTCGATTCCCTACAATGAGCAGTTCTTC
TRBJ2-7,TRBV28,NA,medium-sized,CASHPFAGSYEQYF,TGTGCCAGCCACCCCTTCGCGGGATCCTACGAGCAGTACTTC
TRBJ2-3,TRBV6-2/TRBV6-3,TRBD2,few,CASRTSGRSYDTLYF,TGTGCCAGCAGGACGAGCGGGAGATCCTACGATACGCTGTATTTT
TRBJ2-7,TRBV29-1,TRBD2,few,CSVGLAGGNEQYF,TGCAGCGTGGGACTAGCGGGAGGGAACGAGCAGTACTTC
TRBJ2-1,TRBV20-1,TRBD2,NA,CSAPGSGIGYNEQFF,TGCAGTGCTCCGGGTAGCGGGATAGGTTACAATGAGCAGTTCTTC
TRBJ1-2,TRBV2,NA,NA,CASRIDSSNYVYTF,TGTGCCAGCAGGATTGACAGTTCGAACTATGTCTACACCTTC
TRBJ2-5,TRBV20-1,TRBD2,many,CSASFLAGVGEETQYF,TGCAGTGCTAGTTTCCTAGCGGGAGTGGGGGAAGAGACCCAGTACTTC
TRBJ1-1,TRBV20-1,TRBD1,NA,CSARDQGTGMGTEAFF,TGCAGTGCTAGAGATCAGGGGACAGGGATGGGCACTGAAGCTTTCTTT
TRBJ2-7,TRBV3-1,NA,NA,CASSQEGHRGGQYF,TGTGCCAGCAGCCAAGAGGGACACCGTGGGGGGCAGTACTTC
TRBJ1-4,TRBV15,NA,many,CATSRNPTGRLHEKLFF,TGTGCCACCAGCAGAAATCCGACAGGCCGCCTTCATGAAAAACTGTTTTTT
TRBJ2-3,TRBV7-3,NA,medium-sized,CASSLTSADTQYF,TGTGCCAGCAGCTTAACTAGCGCAGATACGCAGTATTTT
TRBJ2-7,TRBV7-3,TRBD1,NA,CASSPLGGDYEHYF,TGTGCCAGCAGCCCATTAGGGGGCGATTACGAGCATTACTTC
TRBJ1-1,TRBV2,NA,large,CASTLGTDSEAFF,TGTGCCAGCACCCTCGGGACTGATTCTGAAGCTTTCTTT
TRBJ2-7,TRBV3-1,NA,NA,CASSQMFVGTSHEQYF,TGTGCCAGCAGCCAAATGTTTGTGGGCACCTCCCACGAGCAGTACTTC
TRBJ1-1,TRBV27,NA,few,CASSSLPTARKHVAFF,TGTGCCAGCAGTTCCCTACCGACCGCTCGAAAACACGTAGCTTTCTTT
TRBJ1-5,TRBV6-2/TRBV6-3,NA,NA,CARSYSGQGRNRPQHF,TGTGCCCGCAGTTACTCGGGTCAGGGTCGCAATCGGCCCCAGCATTTT